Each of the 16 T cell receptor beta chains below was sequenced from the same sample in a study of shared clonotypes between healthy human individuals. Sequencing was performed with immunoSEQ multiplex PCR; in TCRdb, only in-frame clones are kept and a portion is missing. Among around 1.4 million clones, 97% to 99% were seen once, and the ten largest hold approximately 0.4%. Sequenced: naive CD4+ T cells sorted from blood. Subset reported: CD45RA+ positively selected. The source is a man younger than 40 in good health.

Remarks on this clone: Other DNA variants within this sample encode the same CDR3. CDR3 coding DNA: TGCGCCAGCAGCCAAGACACAGGGTATACTGAAGCTTTCTTT. Its protein is CASSQDTGYTEAFF. The chain links TRBV4-3 to TRBJ1-1; D perhaps matches TRBD1 (6 bases). Germline V CDR1 and CDR2: LGHNA, YSLEER. V gave up 0 bases and J gave up 5 bases, with 10 bases separating them. The CDR3 extends over 14 amino acids.

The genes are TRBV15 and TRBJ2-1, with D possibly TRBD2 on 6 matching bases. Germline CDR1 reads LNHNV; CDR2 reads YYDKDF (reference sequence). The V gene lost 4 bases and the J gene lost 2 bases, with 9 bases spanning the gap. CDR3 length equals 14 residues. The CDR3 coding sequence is TGTGCCACCAGCAAGGGCGGGACCTACAATGAGCAGTTCTTC. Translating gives CATSKGGTYNEQFF.

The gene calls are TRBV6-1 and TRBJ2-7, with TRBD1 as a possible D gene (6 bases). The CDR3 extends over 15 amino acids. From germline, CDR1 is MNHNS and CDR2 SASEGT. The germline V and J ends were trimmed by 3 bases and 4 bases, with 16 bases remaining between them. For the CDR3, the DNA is TGTGCCAGCAGTGAGCGACGGGACACGGATTACGAGCAGTACTTC. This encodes CASSERRDTDYEQYF.

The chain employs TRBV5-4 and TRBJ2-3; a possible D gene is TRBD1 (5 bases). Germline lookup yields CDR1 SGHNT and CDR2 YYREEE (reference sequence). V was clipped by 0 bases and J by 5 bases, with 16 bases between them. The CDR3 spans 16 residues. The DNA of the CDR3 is TGTGCCAGCAGCTTGGTGCCGGACAACAGAAGAGATACGCAGTATTTT. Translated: CASSLVPDNRRDTQYF.

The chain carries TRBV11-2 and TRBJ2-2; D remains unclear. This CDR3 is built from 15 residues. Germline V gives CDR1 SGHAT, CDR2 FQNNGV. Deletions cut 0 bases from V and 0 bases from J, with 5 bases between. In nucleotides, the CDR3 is TGTGCCAGCAGCTTAGATACAGCGAACACCGGGGAGCTGTTTTTT. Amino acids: CASSLDTANTGELFF.

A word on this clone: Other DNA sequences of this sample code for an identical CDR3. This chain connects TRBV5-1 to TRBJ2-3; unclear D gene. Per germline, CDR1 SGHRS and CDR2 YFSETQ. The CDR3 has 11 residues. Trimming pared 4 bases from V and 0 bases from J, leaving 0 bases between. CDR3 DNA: TGCGCCAGCAGCAGCACAGATACGCAGTATTTT. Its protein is CASSSTDTQYF. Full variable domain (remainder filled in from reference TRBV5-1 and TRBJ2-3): KAGVTQTPRYLIKTRGQQVTLSCSPISGHRSVSWYQQTPGQGLQFLFEYFSETQRNKGNFPGRFSGRQFSNSRSEMNVSTLELGDSALYLCASSSTDTQYFGPGTRLTVL.

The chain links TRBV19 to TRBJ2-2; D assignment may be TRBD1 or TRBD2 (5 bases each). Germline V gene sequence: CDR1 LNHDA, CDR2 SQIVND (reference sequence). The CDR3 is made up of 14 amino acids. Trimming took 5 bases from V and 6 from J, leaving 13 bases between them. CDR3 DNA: TGTGCCAGTAGTCCGTACTCGGGGCCCGGGGAGCTGTTTTTT. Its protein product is CASSPYSGPGELFF.

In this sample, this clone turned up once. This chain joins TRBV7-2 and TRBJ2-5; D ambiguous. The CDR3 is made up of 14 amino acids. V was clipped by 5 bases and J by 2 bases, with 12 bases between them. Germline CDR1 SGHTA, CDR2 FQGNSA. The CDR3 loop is CASSKGEIQETQYF. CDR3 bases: TGTGCCAGCAGCAAAGGTGAAATTCAAGAGACCCAGTACTTC. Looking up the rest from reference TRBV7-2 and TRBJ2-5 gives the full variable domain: GAGVSQSPSNKVTEKGKDVELRCDPISGHTALYWYRQSLGQGLEFLIYFQGNSAPDKSGLPSDRFSAERTGGSVSTLTIQRTQQEDSAVYLCASSKGEIQETQYFGPGTRLLVL.

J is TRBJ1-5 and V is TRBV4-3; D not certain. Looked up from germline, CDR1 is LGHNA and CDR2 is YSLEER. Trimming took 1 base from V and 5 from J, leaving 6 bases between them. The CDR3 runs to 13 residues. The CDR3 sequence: CASSQGADQPQHF. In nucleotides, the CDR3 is TGCGCCAGCAGCCAAGGCGCAGATCAGCCCCAGCATTTT.

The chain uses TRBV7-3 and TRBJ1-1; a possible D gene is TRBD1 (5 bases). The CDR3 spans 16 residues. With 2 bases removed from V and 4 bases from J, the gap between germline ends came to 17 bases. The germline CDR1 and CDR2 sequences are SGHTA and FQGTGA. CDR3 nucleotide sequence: TGTGCCAGCAGCTTACAAAGCCTAGGGGCTGGCACTGAAGCTTTCTTT. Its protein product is CASSLQSLGAGTEAFF.

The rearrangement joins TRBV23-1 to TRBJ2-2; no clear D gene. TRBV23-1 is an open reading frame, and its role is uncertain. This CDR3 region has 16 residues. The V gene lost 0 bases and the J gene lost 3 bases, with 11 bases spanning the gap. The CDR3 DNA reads TGCGCCAGCAGTCAATCGGACCAGTCGGACACCGGGGAGCTGTTTTTT. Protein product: CASSQSDQSDTGELFF.

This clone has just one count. The CDR3 DNA reads as TGTGCCAGCAGCCAACCCCTAGCGGGAGGAGAGACCCAGTACTTC. Translation: CASSQPLAGGETQYF. The chain joins TRBV14 to TRBJ2-5; the match to TRBD2 covers 11 bases. Germline V gene lookup returns CDR1 SGHDN and CDR2 FVKESK. The CDR3 covers 15 residues. Trimming removed 2 bases from V and 4 bases from J; junction bases left unmatched: 3.

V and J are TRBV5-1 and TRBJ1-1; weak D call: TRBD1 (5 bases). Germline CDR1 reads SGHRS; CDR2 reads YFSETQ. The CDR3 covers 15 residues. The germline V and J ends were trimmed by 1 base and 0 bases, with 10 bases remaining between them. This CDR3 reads CASSLFDSMNTEAFF. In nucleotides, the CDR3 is TGCGCCAGCAGCTTGTTCGACAGCATGAACACTGAAGCTTTCTTT.

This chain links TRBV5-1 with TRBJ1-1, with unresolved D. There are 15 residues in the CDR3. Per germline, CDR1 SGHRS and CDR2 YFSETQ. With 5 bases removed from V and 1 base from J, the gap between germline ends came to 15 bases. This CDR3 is CASSELEGSNTEAFF. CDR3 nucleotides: TGCGCCAGCAGTGAATTGGAAGGGTCGAACACTGAAGCTTTCTTT.

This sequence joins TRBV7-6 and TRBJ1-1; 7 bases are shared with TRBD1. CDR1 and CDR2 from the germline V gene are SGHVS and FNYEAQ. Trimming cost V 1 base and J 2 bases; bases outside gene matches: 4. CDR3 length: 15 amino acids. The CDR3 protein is CASSLVPGGNTEAFF. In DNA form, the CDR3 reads TGTGCCAGCAGCTTAGTCCCAGGGGGAAACACTGAAGCTTTCTTT. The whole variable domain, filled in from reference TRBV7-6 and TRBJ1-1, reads GAGVSQSPRYKVTKRGQDVALRCDPISGHVSLYWYRQALGQGPEFLTYFNYEAQQDKSGLPNDRFSAERPEGSISTLTIQRTEQRDSAMYRCASSLVPGGNTEAFFGQGTRLTVV.

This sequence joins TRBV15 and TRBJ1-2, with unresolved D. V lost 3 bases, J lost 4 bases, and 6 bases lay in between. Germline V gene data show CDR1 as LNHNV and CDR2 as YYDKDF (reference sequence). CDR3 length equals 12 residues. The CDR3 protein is CATSSGLYGYTF. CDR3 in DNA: TGTGCCACCAGCAGCGGCCTCTATGGCTACACCTTC.